The rows below give T cell receptor beta chains drawn from one sample of a study of blood T cell repertoires in COVID-19. Measured with immunoSEQ multiplex PCR; TCRdb has only the in-frame clones, and not every one. The table shows about 130,000 clones, with about 91% occurring only once. The sequencing sample was made of peripheral blood. These receptors were taken from a man between 45 and 60 years old with acute or convalescent COVID-19. CDR3s include the opening cysteine and the closing phenylalanine or tryptophan. Fields, in order: D gene, V gene, J gene, CDR3 protein. The D gene is left open where the match is weak.

d_gene: TRBD1; v_gene: TRBV29-1; j_gene: TRBJ1-5; CDR3aa: CSVGTGGYNQPQHF
d_gene: TRBD1; v_gene: TRBV5-6; j_gene: TRBJ1-2; CDR3aa: CASSLDRRTGDNYGYTF
d_gene: -; v_gene: TRBV6-5; j_gene: TRBJ2-1; CDR3aa: CAAGRSSSYNEQFF
d_gene: -; v_gene: TRBV28; j_gene: TRBJ1-6; CDR3aa: CASSLKRGLWNSPLHF
d_gene: -; v_gene: TRBV6-2/TRBV6-3; j_gene: TRBJ2-7; CDR3aa: CASSPLGGYEQYF
d_gene: -; v_gene: TRBV30; j_gene: TRBJ1-1; CDR3aa: CAGGRRGTTEAFF
d_gene: -; v_gene: TRBV4-1; j_gene: TRBJ1-1; CDR3aa: CASSRPTGTEAFF
d_gene: -; v_gene: TRBV11-2; j_gene: TRBJ1-4; CDR3aa: CASSRGGFNEKLFF
d_gene: TRBD2; v_gene: TRBV18; j_gene: TRBJ2-1; CDR3aa: CASSPPLAGAPDEQFF
d_gene: -; v_gene: TRBV30; j_gene: TRBJ1-2; CDR3aa: CAWSAGGSYGYTF
d_gene: TRBD1; v_gene: TRBV5-1; j_gene: TRBJ1-1; CDR3aa: CASSSDRAQAEAFF
d_gene: TRBD2; v_gene: TRBV19; j_gene: TRBJ2-1; CDR3aa: CASSPTRSGRSYNEQFF
d_gene: -; v_gene: TRBV2; j_gene: TRBJ1-1; CDR3aa: CASRNRMNTEAFF
d_gene: TRBD2; v_gene: TRBV11-1; j_gene: TRBJ2-2; CDR3aa: CASSRLAGGDTGELFF
d_gene: -; v_gene: TRBV19; j_gene: TRBJ2-7; CDR3aa: CASSIAPRGAYEQYF